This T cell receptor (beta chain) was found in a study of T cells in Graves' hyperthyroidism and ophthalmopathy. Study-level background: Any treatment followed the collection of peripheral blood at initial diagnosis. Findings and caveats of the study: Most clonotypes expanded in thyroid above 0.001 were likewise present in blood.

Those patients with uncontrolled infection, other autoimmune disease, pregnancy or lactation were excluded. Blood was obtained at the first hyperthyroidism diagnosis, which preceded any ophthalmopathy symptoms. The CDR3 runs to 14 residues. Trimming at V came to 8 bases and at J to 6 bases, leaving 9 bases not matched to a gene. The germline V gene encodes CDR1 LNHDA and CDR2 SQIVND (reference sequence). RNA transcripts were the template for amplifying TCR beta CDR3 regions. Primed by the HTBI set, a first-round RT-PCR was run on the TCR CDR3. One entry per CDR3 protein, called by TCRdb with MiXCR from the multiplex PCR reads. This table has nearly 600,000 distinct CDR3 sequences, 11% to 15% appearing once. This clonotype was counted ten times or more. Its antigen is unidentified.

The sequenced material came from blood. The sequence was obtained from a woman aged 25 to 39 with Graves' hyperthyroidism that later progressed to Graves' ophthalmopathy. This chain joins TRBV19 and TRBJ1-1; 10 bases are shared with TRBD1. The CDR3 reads CASLTDRGSPEAFF. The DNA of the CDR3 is TGTGCCAGTCTTACGGACAGGGGGTCTCCTGAAGCTTTCTTT. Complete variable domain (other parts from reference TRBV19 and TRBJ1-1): DGGITQSPKYLFRKEGQNVTLSCEQNLNHDAMYWYRQDPGQGLRLIYYSQIVNDFQKGDIAEGYSVSREKKESFPLTVTSAQKNPTAFYLCASLTDRGSPEAFFGQGTRLTVV.